This section outlines one T cell receptor beta chain sequence together with its context. Its antigen remains unknown. The sample is drawn from a study of T cell responses to AZD1222 COVID-19 vaccine. Study findings and constraints: An increase in Spike-specific TCR breadth and depth was observed after two AZD1222 doses. Regions 160-218 and 743-854 held dominance among vaccine-associated CD4 TCRs, which spanned spike.

Sequencing used immunoSEQ multiplex PCR; TCRdb keeps in-frame clones, though not all of them. This table has around 200,000 clones, around nine tenths appearing once. Trimming took off 4 bases at V and 5 bases at J, with 23 bases between the two ends. Germline lookup yields CDR1 MGHRA and CDR2 YSYEKL. The CDR3 runs to 17 residues. This TCR was sampled from an adult in good health. Sequenced material: peripheral blood, taken on day 0 of AZD1222 vaccination. The chain has TRBV4-1 and TRBJ2-5, with a possible D match to TRBD2 (6 bases). The CDR3 sequence: CASSPTRGLRQWETQYF. Written as DNA, the CDR3 is TGCGCCAGCAGCCCAACCCGGGGACTCAGGCAGTGGGAGACCCAGTACTTC.